The 27 T cell receptor beta chains presented below share a single source sample, sequenced in a study of blood T cell repertoires in COVID-19. Clones were sequenced by immunoSEQ multiplex PCR, and TCRdb holds only the in-frame ones, with some missing. The sample includes some 250,000 clones, about 80% of them seen just once. Sequencing was done on a sample of peripheral blood. All receptors derive from a woman aged 80 or over with acute or convalescent COVID-19.

This rearrangement joins TRBV27 to TRBJ1-6, with a possible D match to TRBD1 (6 bases). From germline, CDR1 is MNHEY and CDR2 SMNVEV (reference sequence). The CDR3 has 16 amino acids. V was clipped by 6 bases and J by 9 bases, with 21 bases between them. CDR3 nucleotide sequence: TGTGCCAGCAGAGGCAGGGGCGAGTTATTAACTTCACCCCTCCACTTT. Its protein product is CASRGRGELLTSPLHF.

The chain employs TRBV13 and TRBJ2-3, with a tentative D call TRBD2 (10 bases). The CDR3 is made up of 17 amino acids. Germline V gene data show CDR1 as PRHDT and CDR2 as FYEKMQ (reference sequence). Trimming took off 5 bases at V and 6 bases at J, with 24 bases between the two ends. The CDR3: CASSRDRVLAGADTQYF. The CDR3 nucleotides are TGTGCCAGCAGCCGGGACAGGGTCCTAGCGGGGGCGGATACGCAGTATTTT.

This clone was observed a handful of times. The rearrangement uses TRBV4-1 and TRBJ2-2, with TRBD1 as a possible D gene (6 bases). V dropped 5 bases and J dropped 0 bases, with 10 bases sitting between them. The CDR3 covers 15 residues. Germline V gene data show CDR1 as MGHRA and CDR2 as YSYEKL. The CDR3 bases are TGCGCCAGCAGCTACGGACAGACGAACACCGGGGAGCTGTTTTTT. This gives the protein CASSYGQTNTGELFF.

This clone appeared a few times. The chain couples TRBV28 to TRBJ1-2; 7 nucleotides align to TRBD1. Germline CDR1 is MDHEN and CDR2 is SYDVKM. Germline trimming cut 2 bases from V and 4 bases from J; bases unmatched to any gene: 4. CDR3 length: 14 amino acids. The CDR3 DNA reads TGTGCCAGCAGTTTACGGACAGGTGTCTATGGCTACACCTTC. It yields the protein CASSLRTGVYGYTF.

The rearrangement uses TRBV4-1 and TRBJ2-1; TRBD2 might be the D (6 bases). This CDR3 has 14 amino acids. V was pared by 2 bases and J by 3 bases, with 8 bases between. Per the germline V gene, CDR1 is MGHRA and CDR2 is YSYEKL. The CDR3 region is CASSQMTSYNEQFF. The CDR3 DNA follows: TGCGCCAGCAGCCAAATGACTAGCTACAATGAGCAGTTCTTC.

V gene TRBV3-1 (or the pseudogene TRBV3-2) combines with J gene TRBJ2-1, with 9 nucleotides matching TRBD2. Germline assignment: CDR1 LGHDT and CDR2 YNNKEL (reference sequence). Unmatched junction bases numbered 27, after V lost 3 bases and J lost 6 bases. There are 22 residues in the CDR3. The CDR3 region has the DNA TGTGCCAGCAGCCAGCAAGCCACCCCCGGCGGGAAAAGCGGGGGGAAACTCAATGAGCAGTTCTTC. Amino acid sequence: CASSQQATPGGKSGGKLNEQFF.

The chain links TRBV18 to TRBJ1-6, with D tentatively TRBD1 (6 bases). Germline V gene sequence: CDR1 KGHSH, CDR2 LQKENI. Trimming left V 3 bases short and J 0 bases short, with 6 bases between. The CDR3 is made up of 15 amino acids. The CDR3 sequence is CASSPRGSYNSPLHF. CDR3 nucleotide sequence: TGTGCCAGCTCACCCAGGGGCTCCTATAATTCACCCCTCCACTTT.

This clone appeared a few times. The V and J genes are TRBV29-1 and TRBJ1-4; 7 bases fit TRBD1. The CDR3 runs 14 residues. Germline trimming cut 7 bases from V and 1 base from J; bases unmatched to any gene: 6. The V gene's germline CDR1 is SQVTM and CDR2 ANQGSEA. CDR3 residues: CSARTGETNEKLFF. CDR3 bases: TGCAGCGCCCGAACAGGGGAAACTAATGAAAAACTGTTTTTT.

Here the CDR3 reads CASSLAGGDYEQYF. CDR3 in DNA: TGCGCCAGCAGCTTGGCAGGCGGGGACTACGAGCAGTACTTC. The chain uses TRBV5-1 and TRBJ2-7; D possibly corresponds to TRBD2 (6 bases). V was cut by 0 bases and J by 3 bases, with 10 bases left in between. The germline V gene has CDR1 SGHRS and CDR2 YFSETQ. The CDR3 has 14 residues.

This clone was detected only a few times. This rearrangement joins TRBV25-1 to TRBJ2-5; tentatively, D is TRBD2 (5 bases). Germline V lookup: CDR1 MGHDK, CDR2 SYGVNS. Trimming pared 8 bases from V and 4 bases from J, leaving 20 bases between. The CDR3 covers 15 residues. The CDR3, as DNA: TGTGCCAGCCGACCCTCCCCGGACGAGGGAGAGACCCAGTACTTC. Translation gives CASRPSPDEGETQYF. The whole variable domain, remainder taken from reference TRBV25-1 and TRBJ2-5, is EADIYQTPRYLVIGTGKKITLECSQTMGHDKMYWYQQDPGMELHLIHYSYGVNSTEKGDLSSESTVSRIRTEHFPLTLESARPSHTSQYLCASRPSPDEGETQYFGPGTRLLVL.

The V gene is TRBV18, the J gene TRBJ1-1, with 9 bases identical to TRBD1. Germline CDR1 KGHSH, CDR2 LQKENI. This CDR3 comprises 13 residues. V dropped 3 bases and J dropped 9; count of bases not matched to a gene: 5. DNA of the CDR3: TGTGCCAGCTCACCTGAGACAGGGGGGAAAGCTTTCTTT. As protein: CASSPETGGKAFF.

The sample holds a few counts of this clone. The V gene is TRBV6-6, the J gene TRBJ1-4, with a possible D match to TRBD1 (5 bases). Trimming took off 2 bases at V and 8 bases at J, with 15 bases between the two ends. The CDR3 contains 15 residues. The germline V gene has CDR1 MNHNY and CDR2 SVGAGI (reference sequence). The CDR3 sequence is CASSYPGGEGEKLFF. The CDR3 region has the DNA TGTGCCAGCAGTTACCCGGGGGGGGAGGGAGAAAAACTGTTTTTT.

This chain uses TRBV19 with TRBJ1-5, with 11 bases that match TRBD1. The CDR3 loop spans 14 amino acids. CDR1 is LNHDA, CDR2 SQIVND, per germline (reference sequence). The trim removed 6 bases at V and 6 bases at J, leaving 4 bases unmatched. CDR3 DNA sequence: TGTGCCAGTAGGGGGACAGGGGGATTTCAGCCCCAGCATTTT. Protein sequence: CASRGTGGFQPQHF.

This sequence joins TRBV3-1 (or the pseudogene TRBV3-2) and TRBJ1-3; D not certain. Germline CDR1 LGHDT, CDR2 YNNKEL (reference sequence). The CDR3 loop spans 14 amino acids. V lost 4 bases and J 0 bases, leaving 7 bases between the germline ends. The CDR3: CASSLPSSGNTIYF. CDR3 sequence (DNA): TGTGCCAGCAGCCTTCCCAGCTCTGGAAACACCATATATTTT.

This clone has a handful of counts. The chain combines TRBV7-9 with TRBJ2-4; a weak D match, TRBD1 (6 bases). Germline values: CDR1 SEHNR, CDR2 FQNEAQ (reference sequence). The CDR3 totals 20 residues. V lost 5 bases and J lost 0, with 26 bases in between. CDR3 nucleotides: TGTGCCAGCAGCATTGACAGTCACAGGGCCAACGAACTAGCCAAAAACATTCAGTACTTC. Its protein is CASSIDSHRANELAKNIQYF.

The V and J genes are TRBV7-9 and TRBJ2-2, with D possibly TRBD2 on 6 matching bases. Germline lookup yields CDR1 SEHNR and CDR2 FQNEAQ (reference sequence). The CDR3 contains 16 residues. Trimming pared 5 bases from V and 0 bases from J, leaving 13 bases between. DNA for the CDR3: TGTGCCAGCAGCCCCCTGGGACTTTCGAACACCGGGGAGCTGTTTTTT. Translating gives CASSPLGLSNTGELFF. The full variable domain, its missing parts supplied by reference TRBV7-9 and TRBJ2-2, is DTGVSQNPRHKITKRGQNVTFRCDPISEHNRLYWYRQTLGQGPEFLTYFQNEAQLEKSRLLSDRFSAERPKGSFSTLEIQRTEQGDSAMYLCASSPLGLSNTGELFFGEGSRLTVL.

The rearrangement joins TRBV10-3 to TRBJ1-4; TRBD1 might be the D (5 bases). The germline CDR1 and CDR2 sequences are ENHRY and SYGVKD. The V and J ends lost 0 bases and 3 bases respectively, with 8 bases between them. The CDR3 runs 15 residues. CDR3 in amino acids: CAISESGAANEKLFF. The CDR3 DNA reads as TGTGCCATCAGTGAGTCAGGGGCAGCTAATGAAAAACTGTTTTTT.

This chain links TRBV3-1 (or the pseudogene TRBV3-2) with TRBJ1-4; TRBD1 agrees at 8 bases. Per the germline V gene, CDR1 is LGHDT and CDR2 is YNNKEL (reference sequence). V trimming: 0 bases; J trimming: 8 bases; junction bases outside the gene matches: 11. The CDR3 loop spans 17 amino acids. The CDR3 DNA is TGTGCCAGCAGCCAAGACCCCCCCCAGGGGGCCCGAGAAAAACTGTTTTTT. Protein product: CASSQDPPQGAREKLFF.

The CDR3 loop is CASSSSGGLGISYEQYF. The CDR3 DNA reads TGCGCCAGCAGCTCTAGCGGGGGCCTTGGCATCTCCTACGAGCAGTACTTC. V and J are TRBV5-1 and TRBJ2-7; 10 bases fit TRBD2. V gave up 3 bases and J gave up 0 bases; unmatched junction bases: 9. This CDR3 has 17 residues. Germline V CDR1 and CDR2: SGHRS, YFSETQ. The entire variable domain, with the rest obtained from reference TRBV5-1 and TRBJ2-7, is as follows: KAGVTQTPRYLIKTRGQQVTLSCSPISGHRSVSWYQQTPGQGLQFLFEYFSETQRNKGNFPGRFSGRQFSNSRSEMNVSTLELGDSALYLCASSSSGGLGISYEQYFGPGTRLTVT.

V and J are TRBV11-2 and TRBJ1-1; no firm D call. Germline CDR1 reads SGHAT; CDR2 reads FQNNGV. V dropped 5 bases and J dropped 4 bases, with 14 bases sitting between them. This CDR3 is 14 amino acids long. The CDR3 reads CASSHPGEATEAFF. The CDR3 DNA follows: TGTGCCAGCAGCCACCCCGGGGAGGCCACTGAAGCTTTCTTT.

The chain joins TRBV3-1 (or the pseudogene TRBV3-2) to TRBJ1-2; 8 positions match TRBD1. Germline CDR1 is LGHDT and CDR2 is YNNKEL (reference sequence). The V segment lost 5 bases and the J segment 6 bases; nucleotides outside the gene matches: 5. The CDR3 length is 13 residues. In DNA, the CDR3 is TGTGCCAGCAGCTCCAGACAGGGGCATGGCTACACCTTC. Protein sequence: CASSSRQGHGYTF.

On this clone itself: Other nucleotide sequences in the sample specify the same CDR3. This chain uses TRBV28 with TRBJ1-4, with D tentatively TRBD1 (5 bases). V was shortened by 2 bases and J by 0 bases, with 7 bases between the two germline ends. This CDR3 has 15 residues. In germline, CDR1 is MDHEN, CDR2 SYDVKM. Here the CDR3 reads CASSLPGATNEKLFF. DNA for the CDR3: TGTGCCAGCAGTTTACCGGGGGCAACTAATGAAAAACTGTTTTTT. The full variable domain, in which reference TRBV28 and TRBJ1-4 provide the parts outside the CDR3, is DVKVTQSSRYLVKRTGEKVFLECVQDMDHENMFWYRQDPGLGLRLIYFSYDVKMKEKGDIPEGYSVSREKKERFSLILESASTNQTSMYLCASSLPGATNEKLFFGSGTQLSVL.

V is TRBV5-6 and J is TRBJ2-7; possibly TRBD2 for D (5 bases). Germline V gives CDR1 SGHDT, CDR2 YYEEEE. The V end was cut by 5 bases, the J end by 0 bases, with 6 bases between. The CDR3 has 12 amino acids. The CDR3 nucleotides are TGTGCCAGCAGACGGGACTCCTACGAGCAGTACTTC. This encodes CASRRDSYEQYF.

The chain joins TRBV15 to TRBJ2-2; TRBD1 is a possible D gene (5 bases). Looked up from germline, CDR1 is LNHNV and CDR2 is YYDKDF (reference sequence). The CDR3 extends over 14 amino acids. With 6 bases removed from V and 4 bases from J, the gap between germline ends came to 12 bases. The CDR3 loop reads CATSTRVGTGELFF. CDR3 bases: TGTGCCACCAGTACCAGGGTAGGCACCGGGGAGCTGTTTTTT.

The chain links TRBV14 to TRBJ1-1, with D tentatively TRBD1 (6 bases). Germline V gene sequence: CDR1 SGHDN, CDR2 FVKESK. The CDR3 has 15 residues. Deletions cut 6 bases from V and 0 bases from J, with 14 bases between. The CDR3 sequence is CASRRGGDMNTEAFF. In nucleotides, the CDR3 is TGTGCCAGCAGGAGGGGAGGGGACATGAACACTGAAGCTTTCTTT.

The chain is built from TRBV28 and TRBJ2-7; 8 bases are a match to TRBD2. CDR1 is MDHEN and CDR2 is SYDVKM in the germline V gene. The CDR3 has 14 residues. Germline trimming cut 7 bases from V and 1 base from J; bases unmatched to any gene: 6. The CDR3 sequence is CASTPGGRSYEQYF. The CDR3, as DNA: TGTGCCAGCACCCCGGGGGGGCGGTCCTACGAGCAGTACTTC.

This chain joins TRBV3-1 (or the pseudogene TRBV3-2) and TRBJ2-1, with 11 positions matching TRBD2. Trimming cost V 2 bases and J 4 bases; bases outside gene matches: 4. CDR1 LGHDT and CDR2 YNNKEL come from the germline V gene (reference sequence). This CDR3 spans 16 amino acids. CDR3 sequence reads: CASSQPLAGGYNEQFF. The CDR3 DNA is TGTGCCAGCAGCCAACCCCTAGCGGGGGGTTACAATGAGCAGTTCTTC.